A selection of T cell receptor beta chains follows, all from one sample in a study of blood T cell repertoires in COVID-19. TCRdb keeps only in-frame clones here, not all; method: immunoSEQ multiplex PCR. The data show 200,000 to 300,000 clones, with 70% to 90% seen just once and about 2.1% held by the top ten. What was sequenced was peripheral blood. Receptor source: a woman aged 45-60 years with acute or convalescent COVID-19. Each CDR3 is given with its conserved first and last residue. A D gene is named only where the DNA matches it firmly. Size is omitted from some rows. Given values are once, few, many or a class for expanded clones.

.	.	TRBV29-1	TRBJ1-5	CSAVGGGNQPQHF	TGCAGCGCCGTCGGGGGAGGCAATCAGCCCCAGCATTTT
.	few	TRBV30	TRBJ2-7	CAWSVDNYEQYF	TGTGCCTGGAGTGTCGACAACTACGAGCAGTACTTC
.	.	TRBV27	TRBJ1-6	CASSDSYNSPLHF	TGTGCCAGCAGCGACAGTTATAATTCACCCCTCCACTTT
.	few	TRBV10-3	TRBJ1-5	CAISESDGFSNQPQHF	TGTGCCATCAGTGAGTCCGACGGGTTCAGCAATCAGCCCCAGCATTTT
TRBD1	.	TRBV5-1	TRBJ2-1	CASSPGQNNEQFF	TGCGCCAGCAGCCCGGGACAGAACAATGAGCAGTTCTTC
.	.	TRBV28	TRBJ2-7	CATGRVYEQYF	TGTGCCACGGGCAGGGTCTACGAGCAGTACTTC
TRBD1	.	TRBV4-2	TRBJ2-2	CASSDPQGAKDTGELFF	TGTGCCAGCAGCGACCCACAGGGGGCGAAGGACACCGGGGAGCTGTTTTTT
TRBD2	once	TRBV24-1	TRBJ2-3	CATSEAVSAGGRADTQYF	TGTGCCACCAGTGAAGCTGTCTCAGCGGGAGGGCGAGCAGATACGCAGTATTTT
.	.	TRBV5-1	TRBJ1-3	CASSLAPGSGNTIYF	TGCGCCAGCAGCTTGGCCCCGGGGAGTGGAAACACCATATATTTT
.	few	TRBV11-2	TRBJ2-7	CASSSGQLSYEQYF	TGTGCCAGCAGCTCTGGACAGCTATCCTACGAGCAGTACTTC
.	once	TRBV7-2	TRBJ2-1	CASSLAFGGDYNEQFF	TGTGCCAGCAGCTTAGCATTTGGAGGGGACTACAATGAGCAGTTCTTC
TRBD1	.	TRBV27	TRBJ1-1	CASSLLQGLEAFF	TGTGCCAGCAGTTTATTACAGGGGCTCGAAGCTTTCTTT
TRBD1	.	TRBV15	TRBJ2-1	CATSRDSFSDQGANEQFF	TGTGCCACCAGCAGAGATTCTTTTTCTGATCAGGGGGCCAATGAGCAGTTCTTC
TRBD1	.	TRBV7-8	TRBJ2-5	CASHDRGPGETQYF	TGTGCCAGCCACGACAGGGGCCCCGGAGAGACCCAGTACTTC
.	.	TRBV28	TRBJ2-7	CASSSPTATYEQYF	TGTGCCAGCAGTTCACCGACAGCAACCTACGAGCAGTACTTC
.	few	TRBV29-1	TRBJ1-3	CSVSRDTSGNTIYF	TGCAGCGTCTCCCGGGACACCTCTGGAAACACCATATATTTT
TRBD2	.	TRBV6-2/TRBV6-3	TRBJ2-3	CASSYLLAGTDTQYF	TGTGCCAGCAGTTATTTGCTAGCGGGCACAGATACGCAGTATTTT